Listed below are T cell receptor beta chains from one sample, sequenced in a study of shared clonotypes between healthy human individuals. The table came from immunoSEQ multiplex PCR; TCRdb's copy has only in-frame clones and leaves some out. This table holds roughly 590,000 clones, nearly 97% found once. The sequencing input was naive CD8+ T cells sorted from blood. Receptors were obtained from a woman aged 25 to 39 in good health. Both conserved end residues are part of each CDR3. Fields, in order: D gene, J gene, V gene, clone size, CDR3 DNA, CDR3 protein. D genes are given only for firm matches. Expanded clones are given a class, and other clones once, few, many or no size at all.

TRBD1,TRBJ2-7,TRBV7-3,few,TGTGCCAGCAGCCAGGGACAGGGGGCGAACGAGCAGTACTTC,CASSQGQGANEQYF
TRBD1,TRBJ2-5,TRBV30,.,TGTGCCTGGAACGGACAGGGTTTGGAGACCCAGTACTTC,CAWNGQGLETQYF
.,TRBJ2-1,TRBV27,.,TGTGCCAGCAGCAGCGGGCCGAGCTCCTACAATGAGCAGTTCTTC,CASSSGPSSYNEQFF
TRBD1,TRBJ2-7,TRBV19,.,TGTGCCAGTAGTATCGGACAGGGATTCCGCGAGCAGTACTTC,CASSIGQGFREQYF
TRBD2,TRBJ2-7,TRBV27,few,TGTGCCAGCAGTCTAGCGGGGGCCTCCTACGAGCAGTACTTC,CASSLAGASYEQYF
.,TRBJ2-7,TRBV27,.,TGTGCCAGCAGTTTCGGCAGGGAACGACACGAGCAGTACTTC,CASSFGRERHEQYF
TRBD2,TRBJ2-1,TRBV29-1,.,TGCAGCGTTGCTGGCGGGAGGATGGCTGAGCAGTTCTTC,CSVAGGRMAEQFF
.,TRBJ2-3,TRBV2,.,TGTGCCAGCCTCCTGCTTGGCACAGATACGCAGTATTTT,CASLLLGTDTQYF
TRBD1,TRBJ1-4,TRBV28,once,TGTGCCAGCAGTTCCTACCGACAGGGGGGCCCACGGCGAGCAAAACTGTTTTTT,CASSSYRQGGPRRAKLFF
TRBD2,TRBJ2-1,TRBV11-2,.,TGTGCCAGCAGCCACTCCGGGACTAGCTACAATGAGCAGTTCTTC,CASSHSGTSYNEQFF
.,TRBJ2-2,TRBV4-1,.,TGCGCCAGCAGCCAGGACGGGGAGCTGTTTTTT,CASSQDGELFF
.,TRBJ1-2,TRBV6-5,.,TGTGCCAGCAGTTACTCTCTGGGGACCTATGGCTACACCTTC,CASSYSLGTYGYTF
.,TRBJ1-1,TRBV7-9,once,TGTGCCAGCAGCTTACCGCACAGACTGAACACTGAAGCTTTCTTT,CASSLPHRLNTEAFF
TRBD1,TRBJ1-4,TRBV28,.,TGTGCCAGCAGAGACCTAGACAGGGCTACTGAAAAACTGTTTTTT,CASRDLDRATEKLFF
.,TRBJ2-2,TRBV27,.,TGTGCCACCCGATTTCGGGACTACACCGGGGAGCTGTTTTTT,CATRFRDYTGELFF
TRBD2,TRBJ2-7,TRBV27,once,TGTGCCAGCAGCCACGGGAGGCCCTACGAGCAGTACTTC,CASSHGRPYEQYF
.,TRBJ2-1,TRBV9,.,TGTGCCAGCAGCCCCAGCTCCTACAATGAGCAGTTCTTC,CASSPSSYNEQFF
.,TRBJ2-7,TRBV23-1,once,TGCGCCAGCAGTCAATCCCCGACAGGAAGCTCCTACGAGCAGTACTTC,CASSQSPTGSSYEQYF
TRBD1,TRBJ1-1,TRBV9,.,TGTGCCAGCAGTGGACAGGACGGGAAGACTGAAGCTTTCTTT,CASSGQDGKTEAFF
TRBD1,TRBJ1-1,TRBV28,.,TGTGCCAGCAGTTTATTTGGGGACAGGGAGAACACTGAAGCTTTCTTT,CASSLFGDRENTEAFF
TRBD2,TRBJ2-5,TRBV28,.,TGTGCCAGCAGTTTAGCGGCGGGGGGAGAGACCCAGTACTTC,CASSLAAGGETQYF
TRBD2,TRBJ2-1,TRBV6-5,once,TGTGCCAGCAGTTGGACTAGCGGGAACGTTGAGCAGTTCTTC,CASSWTSGNVEQFF
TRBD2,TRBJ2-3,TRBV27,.,TGTGCCAGCTCCTTTTTAGCGGGAGGAGTGACAGATACGCAGTATTTT,CASSFLAGGVTDTQYF
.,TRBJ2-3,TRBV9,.,TGTGCCAGCGGGCTCCCGGATACGCAGTATTTT,CASGLPDTQYF
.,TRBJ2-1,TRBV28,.,TGTGCCAGCAGTACCTCCGGGACCACCTACAATGAGCAGTTCTTC,CASSTSGTTYNEQFF
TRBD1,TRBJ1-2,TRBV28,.,TGTGCCAGCAGCCGGGACAGGGGATCTAACTATGGCTACACCTTC,CASSRDRGSNYGYTF
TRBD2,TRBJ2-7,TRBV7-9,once,TGTGCCAGCAGCTTAACCATGGCGGGAGGGGCCGAGCAGTACTTC,CASSLTMAGGAEQYF
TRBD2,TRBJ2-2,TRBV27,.,TGTGCCAGCAGTTATATGACTAGCGGGCTTTATTGGGGGGAGCTGTTTTTT,CASSYMTSGLYWGELFF
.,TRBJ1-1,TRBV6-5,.,TGTGCCAGTAATTTCAGGGAGGGGATAAACACTGAAGCTTTCTTT,CASNFREGINTEAFF
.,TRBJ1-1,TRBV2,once,TGTGCCAGCAGTGAGGCCAAGACTGAAGCTTTCTTT,CASSEAKTEAFF
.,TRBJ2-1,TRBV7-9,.,TGTGCCAGCAGCTTATTTTGGGATGAGCAGTTCTTC,CASSLFWDEQFF
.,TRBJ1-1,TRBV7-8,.,TGTGCCAGCGGCGATAGCTCTCCTGGGGGAGCTTTCTTT,CASGDSSPGGAFF
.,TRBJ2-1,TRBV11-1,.,TGTGCCAGCAGCTTAGGGTGGGGCAATGAGCAGTTCTTC,CASSLGWGNEQFF
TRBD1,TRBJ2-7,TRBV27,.,TGTGCCAGCAGGTCAGGGGGCTCCGAGCAGTACTTC,CASRSGGSEQYF
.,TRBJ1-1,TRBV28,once,TGTGCCAGCAGCCTCCTGAGAGGGGCGGCTGAAGCTTTCTTT,CASSLLRGAAEAFF
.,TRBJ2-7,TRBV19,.,TGTGCCAGTAGTATGGGCCCCCTCGAGCAGTACTTC,CASSMGPLEQYF
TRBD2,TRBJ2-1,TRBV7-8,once,TGTGCCAGCAGCCCTGGGACTAGCGGGAGTTTTGAGCAGTTCTTC,CASSPGTSGSFEQFF
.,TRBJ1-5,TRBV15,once,TGTGCCACCAGCAGAGATACGGGATGGGGCAATCAGCCCCAGCATTTT,CATSRDTGWGNQPQHF
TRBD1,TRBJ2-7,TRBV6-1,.,TGTGCCAGTTCCGGGACAGGGGTTGGTGAGCAGTACTTC,CASSGTGVGEQYF
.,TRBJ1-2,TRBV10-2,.,TGCGCCAGCAGTGAGTCAAGTACGGCGGTTTCCGGCTACACCTTC,CASSESSTAVSGYTF
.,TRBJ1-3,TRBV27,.,TGTGCCAGCAGTTTATCCCCGGGAAACACCATATATTTT,CASSLSPGNTIYF
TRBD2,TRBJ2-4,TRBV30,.,TGTGCCTGGAGTGAGGGACTAGCGGGAGTTGGGAACATTCAGTACTTC,CAWSEGLAGVGNIQYF
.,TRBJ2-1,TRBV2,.,TGTGCCAGCACTAACGGACGGGACACCGACAATGAGCAGTTCTTC,CASTNGRDTDNEQFF
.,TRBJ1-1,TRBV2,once,TGTGCCAGCAGTGATTTTGAGGGGAGCACTGAAGCTTTCTTT,CASSDFEGSTEAFF
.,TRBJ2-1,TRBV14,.,TGTGCGTCTGGGTCTCGGACCTCCTACAATGAGCAGTTCTTC,CASGSRTSYNEQFF
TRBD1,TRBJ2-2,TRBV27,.,TGTGCCAGCAGCATACTGGGGACAGGGGGAACGAACACCGGGGAGCTGTTTTTT,CASSILGTGGTNTGELFF
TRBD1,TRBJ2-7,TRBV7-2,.,TGTGCCAGCAGCTTAGGTCAGGGGGTCACCTACGAGCAGTACTTC,CASSLGQGVTYEQYF
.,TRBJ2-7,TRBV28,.,TGTGCCAGCAGTTTACGCCTGGCGGATAGCTACGAGCAGTACTTC,CASSLRLADSYEQYF
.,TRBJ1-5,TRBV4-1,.,TGCGCCAGCAGCCGACGAGGGCTCTTAAAAGGGATTCAGCCCCAGCATTTT,CASSRRGLLKGIQPQHF
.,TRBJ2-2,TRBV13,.,TGTGCCAGCAGCCCACCTAACACCGGGGAGCTGTTTTTT,CASSPPNTGELFF
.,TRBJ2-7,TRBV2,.,TGTGCCAGCAAGGTAGACACCTACGAGCAGTACTTC,CASKVDTYEQYF
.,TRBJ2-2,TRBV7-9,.,TGTGCCAGCAGCCCCGGACTGGGGACCGGGGAGCTGTTTTTT,CASSPGLGTGELFF
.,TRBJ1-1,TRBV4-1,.,TGCGCCAGCAGTGACAGAATGAACACTGAAGCTTTCTTT,CASSDRMNTEAFF
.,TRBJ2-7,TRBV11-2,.,TGTGCCAGCAGCCCAATCTCAGGCTACGAGCAGTACTTC,CASSPISGYEQYF
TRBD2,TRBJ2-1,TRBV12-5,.,TGTGCTAGTGGTTTAGCGGGGAACTACAATGAGCAGTTCTTC,CASGLAGNYNEQFF